This entry lists 5 T cell receptor beta chains sequenced from one sample in a study of T cell responses to AZD1222 COVID-19 vaccine. The repertoire was sequenced with immunoSEQ multiplex PCR; TCRdb's copy has only in-frame clones and lacks some. Found here are about 150,000 clones, roughly 92% of them singletons; the top ten hold roughly 1.2%. Specimen: peripheral blood, collected 28 days after the second AZD1222 dose. The receptors here all came from an adult who received the AZD1222 COVID-19 vaccine.

This sequence joins TRBV6-5 and TRBJ2-5; D possibly corresponds to TRBD1 (7 bases). Trimming took off 7 bases at V and 5 bases at J, with 14 bases between the two ends. Germline-derived CDR1 and CDR2 are MNHEY and SVGAGI. This CDR3 region has 13 residues. CDR3 in amino acids: CASMEGAGETQYF. DNA of the CDR3: TGTGCCAGCATGGAGGGGGCAGGGGAGACCCAGTACTTC.

The V gene is TRBV9, the J gene TRBJ1-1, with D hard to call. There are 13 residues in the CDR3. V gave up 0 bases and J gave up 3 bases, with 6 bases separating them. Germline V gene lookup returns CDR1 SGDLS and CDR2 YYNGEE. As DNA, the CDR3 is TGTGCCAGCAGCGTAGAGTATTACACTGAAGCTTTCTTT. As protein: CASSVEYYTEAFF.

J is TRBJ2-2 and V is TRBV19; 9 positions agree with TRBD1. The CDR3 is 16 residues long. With 4 bases clipped from V and 0 bases from J, the junction kept 3 bases outside the gene matches. Per germline, CDR1 LNHDA and CDR2 SQIVND (reference sequence). CDR3: CASSKGQGANTGELFF. The CDR3 DNA sequence: TGTGCCAGTAGTAAGGGACAGGGAGCGAACACCGGGGAGCTGTTTTTT.

To note about this clone: The sample holds other DNA sequences that translate to the same CDR3. V and J are TRBV7-2 and TRBJ1-4, with 7 bases fitting TRBD1. The CDR3 is made up of 14 amino acids. The germline gives CDR1 SGHTA, CDR2 FQGNSA. Trimming cost V 3 bases and J 4 bases; bases outside gene matches: 2. CDR3 protein: CASSLTGSNEKLFF. CDR3 bases: TGTGCCAGCAGCTTGACAGGGAGTAATGAAAAACTGTTTTTT.

V usage is TRBV19 and J usage is TRBJ1-1; no definite D call. Trimming took 4 bases from V and 2 from J, leaving 5 bases between them. The germline V gene encodes CDR1 LNHDA and CDR2 SQIVND (reference sequence). The CDR3 loop spans 12 amino acids. In nucleotides, the CDR3 is TGTGCCAGTAGTAAATTAAACACTGAAGCTTTCTTT. Translated, it gives CASSKLNTEAFF.